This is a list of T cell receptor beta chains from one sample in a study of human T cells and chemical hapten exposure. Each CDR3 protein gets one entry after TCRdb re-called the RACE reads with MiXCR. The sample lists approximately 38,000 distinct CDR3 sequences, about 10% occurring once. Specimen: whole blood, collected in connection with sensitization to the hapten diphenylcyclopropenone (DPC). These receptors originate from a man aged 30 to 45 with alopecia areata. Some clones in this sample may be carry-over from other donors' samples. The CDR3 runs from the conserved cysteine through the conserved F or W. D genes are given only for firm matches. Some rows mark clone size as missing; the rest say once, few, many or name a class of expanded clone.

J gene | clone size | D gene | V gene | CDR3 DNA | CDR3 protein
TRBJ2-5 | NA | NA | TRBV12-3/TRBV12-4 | TGTGCCAGCAGTTTACCTCGGGAGACCCAGTACTTC | CASSLPRETQYF
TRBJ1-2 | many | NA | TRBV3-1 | TGTGCCAGCAGCCAAGGGGCAGAGTTCTATGGCTACACCTTC | CASSQGAEFYGYTF
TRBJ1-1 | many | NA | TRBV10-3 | TGTGCCACCCGGGAGGGGGGGAAGTGGACTGAAGCTTTCTTT | CATREGGKWTEAFF
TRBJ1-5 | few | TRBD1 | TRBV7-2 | TGTGCCACCGAGGACAGGAATCAGCCCCAGCATTTT | CATEDRNQPQHF
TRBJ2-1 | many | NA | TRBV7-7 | TGTGCCAGCAGCCCATGGGCAGGGGAGAATGAGCAGTTCTTC | CASSPWAGENEQFF
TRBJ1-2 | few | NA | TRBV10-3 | TGTGCCATCAGTGAGTCACAGCTGAACTATGGCTACACCTTC | CAISESQLNYGYTF
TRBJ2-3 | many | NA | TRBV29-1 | TGCAGCGTTGCTAGCGTAGATACGCAGTATTTT | CSVASVDTQYF
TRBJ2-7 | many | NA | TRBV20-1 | TGCAGTGCTAACCCGGGGGTCGGGTCCTACGAGCAGTACTTC | CSANPGVGSYEQYF
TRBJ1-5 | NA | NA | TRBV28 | TGTGCCAGCAGTTTCGCGGGGGGCAATCAGCCCCAGCATTTT | CASSFAGGNQPQHF
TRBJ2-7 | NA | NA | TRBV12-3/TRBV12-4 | TGTGCCAGCAGTTTACAGGGTCACATATCCTACGAGCAGTACTTC | CASSLQGHISYEQYF
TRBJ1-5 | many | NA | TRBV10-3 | TGTGCCATCAGGGGCCCGAGTGGCGATCAGCCCCAGCATTTT | CAIRGPSGDQPQHF
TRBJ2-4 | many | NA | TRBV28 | TGTGCCAGCACCCAAGTGGGGGGAATTCAGTACTTC | CASTQVGGIQYF
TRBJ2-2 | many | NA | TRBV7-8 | TGTGCCAGCAGCGGAGGGAAGGCCGGGGAGCTGTTTTTT | CASSGGKAGELFF
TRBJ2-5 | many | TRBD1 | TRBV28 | TGTGCCAGCAGCCGGACAGGGCTAGAGACCCAGTACTTC | CASSRTGLETQYF
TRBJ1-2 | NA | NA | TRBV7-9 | TGTGCCAGCAGCCGGGAGGGGACCACAACTAACTATGGCTACACCTTC | CASSREGTTTNYGYTF
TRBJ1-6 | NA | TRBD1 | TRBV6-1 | TGTGCCAGCAGTGCGAGCCGGGACAGTAATTCACCCCTCCACTTT | CASSASRDSNSPLHF
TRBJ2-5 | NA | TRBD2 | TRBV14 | TGTGCCAGCAGCCAAGTGGGACTAGCCATAAAACTGTACTTC | CASSQVGLAIKLYF
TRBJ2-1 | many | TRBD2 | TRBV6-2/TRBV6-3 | TGTGCCAGCAGTTACTCTAGCGGGAGTCCCGTTTACAATGAGCAGTTCTTC | CASSYSSGSPVYNEQFF
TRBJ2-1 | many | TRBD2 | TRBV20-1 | TGCAGTGCTAGCGGGCTTCGAGCGGGAGGATTTGACGAGCAGTTCTTC | CSASGLRAGGFDEQFF
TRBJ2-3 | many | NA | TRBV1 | TGCACCAGCAGCCAAGAGAGACTAGCGGGAGGCCGGTCTACAGATACGCAGTATTTT | CTSSQERLAGGRSTDTQYF
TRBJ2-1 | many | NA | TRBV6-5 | TGTGCCAGCAGTAAATTCCTTCTGGGTAGCTCCTACAATGAGCAGTTCTTC | CASSKFLLGSSYNEQFF
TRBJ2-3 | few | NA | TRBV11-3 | TGTGCCAGCAGCTTAAGTGTGGGCACAGATACGCAGTATTTT | CASSLSVGTDTQYF
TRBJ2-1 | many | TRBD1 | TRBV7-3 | TGTGCCAGCAGCTTAAGAGTTGGGACAGCCTACAATGAGCAGTTCTTC | CASSLRVGTAYNEQFF
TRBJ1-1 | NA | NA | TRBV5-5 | TGTGCCAGCAGCTTGGTACCAGGGGCTAGCACGAACACTGAAGCTTTCTTT | CASSLVPGASTNTEAFF
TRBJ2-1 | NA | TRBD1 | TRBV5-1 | TGCGCCAGCAGCTGGGGACAGGGGAATGAGCAGTTCTTC | CASSWGQGNEQFF
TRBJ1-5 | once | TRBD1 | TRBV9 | TGTGCCAGCAGCGTAGCCCCGGGACAGGGGCTTGATCAGCCCCAGCATTTT | CASSVAPGQGLDQPQHF
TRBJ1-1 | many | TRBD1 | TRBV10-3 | TGTGCCATCAGTGACAGGAAAACAGGGGGAACTGAAGCTTTCTTT | CAISDRKTGGTEAFF
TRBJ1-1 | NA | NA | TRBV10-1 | TGCGCCAGCTTCAGACAGGCGGAAGGTATACTGGGGGCTGAAGCTTTCTTT | CASFRQAEGILGAEAFF
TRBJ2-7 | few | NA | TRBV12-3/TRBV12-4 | TGTGCCAGCAGTTTACTCGGGGTCGCGTACGAGCAGTACTTC | CASSLLGVAYEQYF